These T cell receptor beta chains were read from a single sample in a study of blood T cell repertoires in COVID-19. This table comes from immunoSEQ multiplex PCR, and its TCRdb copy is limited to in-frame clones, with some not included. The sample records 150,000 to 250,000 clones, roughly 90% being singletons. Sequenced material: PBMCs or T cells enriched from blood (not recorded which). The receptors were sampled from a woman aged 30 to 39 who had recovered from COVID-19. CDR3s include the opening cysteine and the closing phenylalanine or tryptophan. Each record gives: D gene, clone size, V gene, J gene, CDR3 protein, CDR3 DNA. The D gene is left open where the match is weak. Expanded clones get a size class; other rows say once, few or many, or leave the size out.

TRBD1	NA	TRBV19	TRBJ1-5	CASSIGRDRDEQPQHF	TGTGCCAGTAGTATTGGACGGGACAGGGATGAACAGCCCCAGCATTTT
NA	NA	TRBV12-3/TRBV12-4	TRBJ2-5	CASSSRVQETQYF	TGTGCCAGCAGTTCCCGTGTCCAAGAGACCCAGTACTTC
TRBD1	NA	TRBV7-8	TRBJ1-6	CASSLDRANSPLHF	TGTGCCAGCAGCCTTGACAGGGCCAACTCACCCCTCCACTTT
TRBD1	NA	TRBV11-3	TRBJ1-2	CASSPITGTGLGYTF	TGTGCCAGCAGCCCGATCACCGGGACAGGGCTCGGCTACACCTTC
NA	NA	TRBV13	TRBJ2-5	CASSYRETGRETQYF	TGTGCCAGCAGTTACCGGGAGACAGGGCGGGAGACCCAGTACTTC
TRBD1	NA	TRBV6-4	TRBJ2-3	CASSAGTGFTDTQYF	TGTGCCAGCAGCGCCGGGACAGGGTTCACAGATACGCAGTATTTT
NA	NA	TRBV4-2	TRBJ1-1	CASSRRQDMNTEAFF	TGTGCCAGCAGCCGCCGACAAGACATGAACACTGAAGCTTTCTTT
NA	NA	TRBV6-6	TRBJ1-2	CASSYSGHLKNYGYTF	TGTGCCAGCAGTTACTCGGGACACCTCAAAAACTATGGCTACACCTTC
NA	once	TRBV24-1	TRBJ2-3	CATSDWPGDTQYF	TGTGCCACCAGTGATTGGCCGGGAGATACGCAGTATTTT
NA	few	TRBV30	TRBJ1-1	CAWTRGGTEAFF	TGTGCCTGGACGCGAGGGGGCACTGAAGCTTTCTTT
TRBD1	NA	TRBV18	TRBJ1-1	CASSPSSGTGSTEAFF	TGTGCCAGCTCTCCATCATCCGGGACAGGGTCCACTGAAGCTTTCTTT
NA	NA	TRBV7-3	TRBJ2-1	CASSSQPAGLDYNEQFF	TGTGCCAGCAGCTCTCAACCAGCAGGACTCGACTACAATGAGCAGTTCTTC
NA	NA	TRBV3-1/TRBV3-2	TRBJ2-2	CASSRGGNTGELFF	TGTGCCAGCAGCCGAGGGGGAAACACCGGGGAGCTGTTTTTT
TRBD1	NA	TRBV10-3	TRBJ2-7	CAISARPGQTYEQYF	TGTGCCATCAGTGCAAGGCCGGGACAGACCTACGAGCAGTACTTC
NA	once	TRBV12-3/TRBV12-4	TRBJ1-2	CASLAGQNYGYTF	TGTGCCAGTTTAGCAGGACAGAACTATGGCTACACCTTC
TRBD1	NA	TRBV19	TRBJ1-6	CASSMGQYNSPLHF	TGTGCCAGTAGTATGGGACAGTATAATTCACCCCTCCACTTT
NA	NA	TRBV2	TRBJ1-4	CASSGGPTTNEKLFF	TGTGCCAGCAGTGGAGGGCCCACAACTAATGAAAAACTGTTTTTT
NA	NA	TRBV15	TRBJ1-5	CATSRDHGNQPQHF	TGTGCCACCAGCAGAGATCATGGCAATCAGCCCCAGCATTTT
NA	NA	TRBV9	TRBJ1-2	CASSATGNIYGYTF	TGTGCCAGCAGCGCTACAGGGAATATCTATGGCTACACCTTC
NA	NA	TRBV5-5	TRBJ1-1	CASNPSGLGTEAFF	TGTGCCAGCAACCCCAGCGGGTTAGGCACTGAAGCTTTCTTT
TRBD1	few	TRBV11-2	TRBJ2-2	CASSLGQGGADTGELFF	TGTGCCAGCAGCTTGGGACAGGGGGGAGCGGACACCGGGGAGCTGTTTTTT
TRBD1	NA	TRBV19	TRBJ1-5	CASSIDPMDRVNQPQHF	TGTGCCAGTAGTATAGATCCGATGGACAGGGTCAATCAGCCCCAGCATTTT
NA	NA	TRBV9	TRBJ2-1	CASSVGGSSLYNEQFF	TGTGCCAGCAGCGTTGGTGGGAGTTCCCTCTACAATGAGCAGTTCTTC
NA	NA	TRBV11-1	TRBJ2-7	CASSFSRLDIEQYF	TGTGCCAGCAGCTTCTCGCGACTAGATATCGAGCAGTACTTC
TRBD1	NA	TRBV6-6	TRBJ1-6	CASSSAGTGGGSYNSPLHF	TGTGCCAGCAGCTCGGCCGGGACAGGGGGAGGCTCCTATAATTCACCCCTCCACTTT
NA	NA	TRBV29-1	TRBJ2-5	CSVEDQGETQYF	TGCAGCGTTGAAGATCAGGGAGAGACCCAGTACTTC
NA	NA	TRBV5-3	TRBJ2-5	CARLVDVQRVETQYF	TGTGCCAGGTTGGTTGACGTACAGAGAGTAGAGACCCAGTACTTC
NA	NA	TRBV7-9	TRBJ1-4	CASSLVIATNEKLFF	TGTGCCAGCAGCTTAGTTATCGCAACTAATGAAAAACTGTTTTTT
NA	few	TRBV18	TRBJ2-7	CASATPSAGYEQYF	TGTGCCAGCGCAACGCCCTCTGCCGGTTACGAGCAGTACTTC
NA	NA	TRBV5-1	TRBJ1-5	CASSLAGYSNQPQHF	TGCGCCAGCAGCTTGGCGGGGTACAGCAATCAGCCCCAGCATTTT
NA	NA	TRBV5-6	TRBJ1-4	CASSWGGTEKLFF	TGTGCCAGCAGCTGGGGGGGAACGGAAAAACTGTTTTTT
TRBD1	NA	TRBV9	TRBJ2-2	CASSGQVNTGELFF	TGTGCCAGCTCGGGACAGGTAAACACCGGGGAGCTGTTTTTT
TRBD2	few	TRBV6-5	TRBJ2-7	CASAIAGAPGEQYF	TGTGCCAGCGCGATAGCGGGGGCGCCCGGCGAGCAGTACTTC
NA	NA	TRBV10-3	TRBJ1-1	CATNHGQDTEAFF	TGTGCCACCAATCATGGGCAGGACACTGAAGCTTTCTTT
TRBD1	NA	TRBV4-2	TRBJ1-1	CASSQQDRGEAFF	TGTGCCAGCAGCCAACAAGACAGGGGGGAAGCTTTCTTT
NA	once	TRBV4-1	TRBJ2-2	CASSQDPTGELFF	TGCGCCAGCAGCCAAGATCCGACCGGGGAGCTGTTTTTT
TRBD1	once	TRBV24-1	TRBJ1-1	CATSDHKLGTDHGAFF	TGTGCCACCAGTGACCATAAACTAGGGACAGACCACGGAGCTTTCTTT
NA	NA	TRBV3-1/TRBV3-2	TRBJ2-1	CTSSQDSFGGREQFF	TGTACCAGCAGCCAAGATTCCTTCGGGGGGCGTGAGCAGTTCTTC
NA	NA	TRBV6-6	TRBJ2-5	CASSLLEGETQYF	TGTGCCAGCAGTCTCCTGGAGGGAGAGACCCAGTACTTC
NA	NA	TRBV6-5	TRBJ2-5	CASSPLRLGAETQYF	TGTGCCAGCAGTCCCTTAAGACTGGGGGCAGAGACCCAGTACTTC
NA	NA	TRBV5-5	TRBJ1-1	CASIFRWAGGGVNTEAFF	TGTGCCAGCATCTTCAGATGGGCAGGTGGAGGGGTGAACACTGAAGCTTTCTTT
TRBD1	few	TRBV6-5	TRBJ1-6	CASSYGDRASSSPLHF	TGTGCCAGCAGTTACGGGGACAGGGCCAGTAGTTCACCCCTCCACTTT
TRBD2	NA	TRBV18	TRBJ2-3	CASSLGTSGAGTDTQYF	TGTGCCAGCTCACTCGGGACTAGCGGGGCGGGCACAGATACGCAGTATTTT
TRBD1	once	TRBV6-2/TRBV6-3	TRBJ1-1	CASSIDRGDTEAFF	TGTGCCAGCAGTATCGACAGGGGTGATACTGAAGCTTTCTTT
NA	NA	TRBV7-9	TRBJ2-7	CASSLVGREQYF	TGTGCCAGCAGCTTGGTTGGGCGCGAGCAGTACTTC
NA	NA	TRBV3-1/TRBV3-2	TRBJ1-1	CASSQGSSTKAFF	TGTGCCAGCAGCCAGGGTAGCAGTACGAAAGCTTTCTTT
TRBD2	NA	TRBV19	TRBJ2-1	CASSIRGSGRDEQFF	TGTGCCAGTAGTATTCGGGGTAGCGGGAGAGATGAGCAGTTCTTC
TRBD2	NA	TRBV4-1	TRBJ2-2	CASSQVTGGNTGELFF	TGCGCCAGCAGCCAGGTAACGGGAGGGAACACCGGGGAGCTGTTTTTT
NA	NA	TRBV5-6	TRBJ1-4	CASSSTGLNEKLFF	TGTGCCAGCAGCTCGACAGGCCTTAATGAAAAACTGTTTTTT
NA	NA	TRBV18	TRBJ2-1	CASSPEYNEQFF	TGTGCCAGCTCACCAGAGTACAATGAGCAGTTCTTC
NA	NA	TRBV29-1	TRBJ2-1	CSVGGREQEQFF	TGCAGCGTTGGGGGACGGGAGCAGGAGCAGTTCTTC